Below, 14 T cell receptor beta chains from the same sample are listed, as sequenced in a study of identical twins (dated by TCRdb to the mid-2010s). Library preparation was by 5' RACE. The instrument given in TCRdb is Illumina HiSeq 2000. In-frame beta chains were kept once TCRdb had trimmed the public reads at Q25 with fastp and called clones with MiXCR. A single entry per CDR3 protein holds the most common genes and DNA from its merged rows. The sample table holds 420,000 or so distinct CDR3 sequences, of which approximately 17% were seen once. The top ten clonotypes cover approximately 12% of the sample. The source material was naive T cells sorted from blood. The cell subset or site label of this sample denotes: cells isolated with a human naive T-cell isolation kit. These TCRs come from a man in his fifties in good health.

The chain uses TRBV12-3 or TRBV12-4 and TRBJ2-7; maybe TRBD1 (5 bases). The CDR3 has 13 residues. V was cut by 7 bases and J by 2 bases, with 12 bases left in between. In DNA, the CDR3 is TGTGCCAGCATGGGGCGGTGGACCTACGAGCAGTACTTC. It codes for CASMGRWTYEQYF.

This clonotype was found once. V is TRBV7-2 and J is TRBJ2-7; D may be TRBD1 (6 bases). The ends were cut back, 5 bases at V and 5 bases at J, with 16 bases in the middle. Per the germline V gene, CDR1 is SGHTA and CDR2 is FQGNSA. The CDR3 extends over 14 amino acids. Here the CDR3 reads CASSLRGSGHEQYF. The CDR3 region has the DNA TGTGCCAGCAGCCTTAGGGGGTCTGGGCACGAGCAGTACTTC. Together with reference TRBV7-2 and TRBJ2-7, the CDR3 gives the full variable domain: GAGVSQSPSNKVTEKGKDVELRCDPISGHTALYWYRQSLGQGLEFLIYFQGNSAPDKSGLPSDRFSAERTGGSVSTLTIQRTQQEDSAVYLCASSLRGSGHEQYFGPGTRLTVT.

This clonotype was seen a handful of times. The chain joins TRBV12-3 or TRBV12-4 to TRBJ1-5; D not certain. The V end was cut by 0 bases, the J end by 5 bases, with 5 bases between. The CDR3 loop spans 13 amino acids. The CDR3 region has the DNA TGTGCCAGCAGTTTAGCGGCGGATCAGCCCCAGCATTTT. Protein sequence: CASSLAADQPQHF.

This clonotype has only a few counts. This chain uses TRBV4-2 with TRBJ2-2; D is undetermined. The V and J ends lost 0 bases and 3 bases respectively, with 5 bases between them. In germline, CDR1 is LGHNA, CDR2 YNFKEQ. There are 14 residues in the CDR3. CDR3 in amino acids: CASSQDRYTGELFF. Here the CDR3 DNA reads TGTGCCAGCAGCCAAGACCGTTACACCGGGGAGCTGTTTTTT.

This clonotype was seen only a few times. This chain links TRBV15 with TRBJ2-7; D possibly matches TRBD1 or TRBD2 (5 bases each). The CDR3 spans 14 residues. V lost 9 bases and J 5 bases, leaving 20 bases between the germline ends. The germline V gene has CDR1 LNHNV and CDR2 YYDKDF (reference sequence). CDR3 in amino acids: CATSRDLYKDEQYF. In DNA form, the CDR3 reads TGTGCCACATCCCGGGACCTTTACAAGGACGAGCAGTACTTC. The entire variable domain, with the rest obtained from reference TRBV15 and TRBJ2-7, is as follows: DAMVIQNPRYQVTQFGKPVTLSCSQTLNHNVMYWYQQKSSQAPKLLFHYYDKDFNNEADTPDNFQSRRPNTSFCFLDIRSPGLGDTAMYLCATSRDLYKDEQYFGPGTRLTVT.

This chain uses TRBV27 with TRBJ1-1, with 7 bases that match TRBD1. Trimming at V came to 2 bases and at J to 4 bases, leaving 4 bases not matched to a gene. Germline CDR1 MNHEY, CDR2 SMNVEV (reference sequence). CDR3 length: 14 residues. The CDR3: CASSLVRGGTEAFF. The CDR3 region has the DNA TGTGCCAGCAGTTTAGTCAGGGGGGGCACTGAAGCTTTCTTT.

This sequence joins TRBV29-1 and TRBJ1-3, with D maybe TRBD1 (6 bases). Germline CDR1 SQVTM, CDR2 ANQGSEA. The CDR3 has 13 amino acids. Between the trimmed V and J ends, which lost 5 bases and 2 bases, there was a span of 10 bases. The CDR3 sequence: CSVTTGTGNTIYF. The CDR3 nucleotides read TGCAGCGTTACCACAGGGACTGGAAACACCATATATTTT.

The V and J genes are TRBV9 and TRBJ2-7; 8 nucleotides line up with TRBD2. This CDR3 region has 15 residues. V shed 2 bases and J 0 bases; nucleotides not matched to a gene: 4. The V gene's germline CDR1 is SGDLS and CDR2 YYNGEE. The CDR3 reads CASSVSGTSSYEQYF. In DNA, the CDR3 is TGTGCCAGCAGCGTTTCCGGGACTAGCTCCTACGAGCAGTACTTC. Using reference TRBV9 and TRBJ2-7 for the parts outside the CDR3, the full variable domain is DSGVTQTPKHLITATGQRVTLRCSPRSGDLSVYWYQQSLDQGLQFLIQYYNGEERAKGNILERFSAQQFPDLHSELNLSSLELGDSALYFCASSVSGTSSYEQYFGPGTRLTVT.

This clonotype was recorded many times. V usage is TRBV29-1 and J usage is TRBJ2-1; a possible D gene is TRBD1 (8 bases). Germline lookup yields CDR1 SQVTM and CDR2 ANQGSEA. The V end was cut by 6 bases, the J end by 4 bases, with 16 bases between. This CDR3 comprises 14 residues. CDR3 in amino acids: CSVADRGLYNEQFF. CDR3 nucleotide sequence: TGCAGCGTGGCCGACAGGGGACTATACAATGAGCAGTTCTTC.

This clonotype has ten or more counts. The chain recombines TRBV29-1 with TRBJ2-5, with unresolved D. CDR3 length: 11 amino acids. V was cut by 8 bases and J by 5 bases, with 12 bases left in between. The germline V gene has CDR1 SQVTM and CDR2 ANQGSEA. The CDR3: CSSVHWETQYF. CDR3 coding DNA: TGCAGCAGCGTTCATTGGGAGACCCAGTACTTC.

This clonotype was counted ten times or more. The rearrangement links TRBV12-3 or TRBV12-4 to TRBJ2-7, with D unresolved. V was pared by 3 bases and J by 3 bases, with 12 bases between. The CDR3 has 14 amino acids. The CDR3 region is CASSLSAFGYEQYF. The CDR3 DNA is TGTGCCAGCAGTTTGTCGGCTTTCGGCTACGAGCAGTACTTC.

This clonotype appeared many times. This chain uses TRBV7-2 with TRBJ2-7; perhaps TRBD2 as D (7 bases). This CDR3 region has 15 residues. V was trimmed by 5 bases and J by 4 bases, leaving 18 bases between them. CDR1 and CDR2 (germline): SGHTA, FQGNSA. The CDR3 DNA reads as TGTGCCAGCAGCGCCCGAGGGGGGGGCCCTTACGAGCAGTACTTC. Residues: CASSARGGGPYEQYF.

This clonotype was counted at least ten times. The chain joins TRBV6-5 to TRBJ1-5; no clear D. V lost 2 bases and J lost 4, with 9 bases in between. The CDR3 covers 14 residues. CDR1 MNHEY and CDR2 SVGAGI come from the germline V gene. The CDR3 bases are TGTGCCAGCAGTTACGAGCGCAGTAATCAGCCCCAGCATTTT. Its protein is CASSYERSNQPQHF.

This clonotype showed up many times. The gene calls are TRBV6-2 or TRBV6-3 and TRBJ2-2; 12 positions agree with TRBD2. The CDR3 is 16 residues long. With 5 bases clipped from V and 4 bases from J, the junction kept 5 bases outside the gene matches. From germline, CDR1 is MNHEY and CDR2 SVGEGT. The chain's CDR3 is CASSNGLAGITGELFF. The CDR3 DNA sequence: TGTGCCAGCAGTAACGGACTAGCGGGAATCACCGGGGAGCTGTTTTTT.